These 15 T cell receptor beta chains were all obtained from the same sample, sequenced in a study of shared clonotypes between healthy human individuals. Clones were sequenced by immunoSEQ multiplex PCR, and TCRdb holds only the in-frame ones, with some missing. The table shows roughly 1 million clones, with 70% to 80% occurring only once. Sequenced input: memory CD4+ T cells sorted from blood. Subset here: CD45RA-negative fraction. These receptors all stem from a man aged 18 to 35 in good health.

The rearrangement joins TRBV9 to TRBJ1-1; 10 nucleotides line up with TRBD1. Trimming cost V 2 bases and J 3 bases; bases outside gene matches: 4. Germline V gene data show CDR1 as SGDLS and CDR2 as YYNGEE. This CDR3 is built from 15 residues. CDR3 loop: CASSVRDRGDTEAFF. CDR3 DNA: TGTGCCAGCAGCGTCCGGGACAGGGGTGACACTGAAGCTTTCTTT.

V usage is TRBV15 and J usage is TRBJ1-1; possible D gene TRBD1, 5 bases. Germline V gene data show CDR1 as LNHNV and CDR2 as YYDKDF (reference sequence). V was shortened by 3 bases and J by 6 bases, with 14 bases between the two germline ends. The CDR3 runs to 14 residues. CDR3: CATSRGVAEAEAFF. The CDR3 nucleotides read TGTGCCACCAGCAGGGGGGTGGCGGAGGCTGAAGCTTTCTTT. Filled out from reference TRBV15 and TRBJ1-1, the complete variable domain reads DAMVIQNPRYQVTQFGKPVTLSCSQTLNHNVMYWYQQKSSQAPKLLFHYYDKDFNNEADTPDNFQSRRPNTSFCFLDIRSPGLGDTAMYLCATSRGVAEAEAFFGQGTRLTVV.

CDR3 coding DNA: TGCGCCAGCAGCATGACAGATGGGTTCTACGAGCAGTACTTC. Translating gives CASSMTDGFYEQYF. The V and J genes are TRBV5-1 and TRBJ2-7; a possible D gene is TRBD1 (5 bases). This CDR3 comprises 14 residues. The V end lost 4 bases, the J end lost 3 bases, and 14 bases lay between the germline ends. Germline V gene lookup returns CDR1 SGHRS and CDR2 YFSETQ.

J is TRBJ1-2 and V is TRBV6-5, with unresolved D. The germline V and J ends were trimmed by 0 bases and 2 bases, with 7 bases remaining between them. This CDR3 spans 14 amino acids. In germline, CDR1 is MNHEY, CDR2 SVGAGI. The CDR3 sequence: CASSYSGINYGYTF. In DNA form, the CDR3 reads TGTGCCAGCAGTTACTCGGGGATCAACTATGGCTACACCTTC.

The chain employs TRBV4-1 and TRBJ1-6; weak D call: TRBD1 (5 bases). There are 15 residues in the CDR3. Between the trimmed V and J ends, which lost 11 bases and 4 bases, there was a span of 18 bases. Germline V gives CDR1 MGHRA, CDR2 YSYEKL. CDR3 protein: CAERQSHYYNSPLHF. The CDR3 coding sequence is TGCGCCGAAAGACAGTCACATTATTATAATTCACCCCTCCACTTT.

To note about this clone: This specimen includes other DNA sequences encoding the same CDR3. The chain uses TRBV9 and TRBJ2-1, with unresolved D. The germline gives CDR1 SGDLS, CDR2 YYNGEE. V lost 0 bases, J lost 0 bases, and 7 bases lay in between. The CDR3 runs to 15 residues. CDR3 region: CASSVEQGSYNEQFF. In DNA form, the CDR3 reads TGTGCCAGCAGCGTAGAACAAGGCTCCTACAATGAGCAGTTCTTC.

The V gene is TRBV6-5, the J gene TRBJ1-1, with a tentative D call TRBD1 (6 bases). The CDR3 consists of 13 residues. The ends were cut back, 6 bases at V and 1 base at J, with 9 bases in the middle. Germline V gene lookup returns CDR1 MNHEY and CDR2 SVGAGI. CDR3 residues: CASRKGENTEAFF. The CDR3 region has the DNA TGTGCCAGCAGGAAGGGGGAGAACACTGAAGCTTTCTTT.

The V and J genes are TRBV7-9 and TRBJ2-2; possible D gene TRBD2, 7 bases. The CDR3 runs to 13 residues. Germline CDR1 SEHNR, CDR2 FQNEAQ (reference sequence). Trimming removed 6 bases from V and 7 bases from J, with 12 bases in between. In DNA form, the CDR3 reads TGTGCCAGCAGAGGGAGGGGGATCGGGGAGCTGTTTTTT. It codes for CASRGRGIGELFF.

As concerns this clone: This may be a read error, as it is one base from a much larger clone. The chain employs TRBV7-3 and TRBJ2-3; 13 bases line up with TRBD2. The CDR3 sequence is 16 residues long. Trimming cost V 5 bases and J 0 bases; bases outside gene matches: 2. Germline V gene data show CDR1 as SGHTA and CDR2 as FQGTGA. The CDR3 nucleotides read TGTGCCAGCAGCCCGGGACTAGCGGGGAGCACAGATACGCAGTATTTT. Its protein is CASSPGLAGSTDTQYF.

This clone has just one count. The V gene is TRBV5-5, the J gene TRBJ2-7; D is undetermined. V gave up 0 bases and J gave up 0 bases, with 10 bases separating them. Germline CDR1 and CDR2: SGHKS and YYEKEE (reference sequence). This CDR3 has 15 residues. For the CDR3, the DNA is TGTGCCAGCAGCTTGGAAATACCATACTCCTACGAGCAGTACTTC. Its protein product is CASSLEIPYSYEQYF.

V usage is TRBV27 and J usage is TRBJ1-6; 8 nucleotides agree with TRBD1. Germline V CDR1 and CDR2: MNHEY, SMNVEV (reference sequence). The CDR3 covers 15 residues. The ends lost 3 bases at V and 10 bases at J; junction bases unmatched: 8. CDR3: CASSFSDREYSPLHF. In DNA, the CDR3 is TGTGCCAGCAGTTTCTCGGACAGGGAATACTCACCCCTCCACTTT.

The genes are TRBV29-1 and TRBJ2-7, with no clear D. Per the germline V gene, CDR1 is SQVTM and CDR2 is ANQGSEA. The V gene lost 3 bases and the J gene lost 0 bases, with 12 bases spanning the gap. The CDR3 consists of 14 residues. The CDR3 DNA reads TGCAGCGTTGAGGGCCTTGGGCCCTCCTACGAGCAGTACTTC. Protein: CSVEGLGPSYEQYF.

The CDR3 nucleotides are TGCGCCAGCAGCTTGATAGGGGGGACAGTCACTAACGAGCAGTACTTC. The encoded protein is CASSLIGGTVTNEQYF. This chain joins TRBV5-1 and TRBJ2-7, with TRBD1 as a possible D gene (7 bases). V was cut by 1 base and J by 5 bases, with 19 bases left in between. Germline lookup yields CDR1 SGHRS and CDR2 YFSETQ. This CDR3 contains 16 residues.

J is TRBJ1-2 and V is TRBV4-1; D is unclear. The CDR3 extends over 18 amino acids. The germline CDR1 and CDR2 sequences are MGHRA and YSYEKL. Trimming shortened V by 0 bases and J by 8 bases, and 25 bases separated the two germline ends. DNA of the CDR3: TGCGCCAGCAGCCAAGAATTATATGACTTCCGAGGATTCGGCGGCTACACCTTC. Translation: CASSQELYDFRGFGGYTF.

This chain connects TRBV10-2 to TRBJ2-1, with 7 bases aligning to TRBD2. The junction had 7 bases not matched to a gene; V was cut back by 2 bases and J by 3 bases. The CDR3 contains 16 residues. The germline gives CDR1 WSHSY, CDR2 SAAADI. CDR3 sequence: CASSEAAGVLYNEQFF. The CDR3 DNA is TGCGCCAGCAGTGAGGCGGCGGGAGTTCTCTACAATGAGCAGTTCTTC.